This T cell receptor beta chain is from a study of technical replicates of blood from a few donors. The CDR3 extends over 19 amino acids. Per the germline V gene, CDR1 is MNHEY and CDR2 is SMNVEV (reference sequence). Deletions cut 2 bases from V and 2 bases from J, with 25 bases between. The protocol was immunoSEQ multiplex PCR, while the TCRdb copy is restricted to in-frame clones and leaves out a portion. Here the sample spans around 98,000 clones, approximately 96% being singletons. The origin of this receptor is a human donor in good health. This rearrangement joins TRBV27 to TRBJ2-7; TRBD1 might be the D (5 bases). The specimen sequenced was T cells isolated from PBMCs. CDR3 sequence: CASSLRHNYDSGSPYEQYF. CDR3 DNA: TGTGCCAGCAGTTTACGTCACAATTACGACAGTGGCTCCCCCTACGAGCAGTACTTC.